The clone carrying this T cell receptor (beta chain) was detected once. Its cognate antigen is unknown. This entry belongs to a study of cytotoxic CD8 clonotypes in ibrutinib-treated CLL. About the study: Across samples, productive templates numbered 255,043 and productive rearrangements reached 94,082 on average. General study findings and limits: On treatment, the uncommon public clonotypes contracted or remained stable.

Clones were sequenced by immunoSEQ multiplex PCR, and TCRdb holds only the in-frame ones, with some missing. The data hold approximately 84,000 clones, with 85% to 90% observed a single time. Genomic DNA (around 2 micrograms) was obtained from cryopreserved PBMCs for construction of TCR beta libraries. The ends lost 1 base at V and 0 bases at J; junction bases unmatched: 4. This CDR3 has 16 amino acids. CDR1 is SEHNR, CDR2 FQNEAQ, per germline (reference sequence). V and J are TRBV7-9 and TRBJ2-5; 8 positions agree with TRBD1. The source of this sequence is a human donor with chronic lymphocytic leukemia. The sample was PBMCs, taken before ibrutinib treatment. CDR3 bases: TGTGCCAGCAGCTTAGGGACAGGGATGTACCAAGAGACCCAGTACTTC. Protein: CASSLGTGMYQETQYF.